Presented here are 32 T cell receptor beta chains from one specimen sequenced in a study of blood T cell repertoires in COVID-19. The protocol was immunoSEQ multiplex PCR, while the TCRdb copy is restricted to in-frame clones and leaves out a portion. The sample has under 200,000 clones, about 88% seen once. Sequencing input: peripheral blood. These receptor sequences come from a man between 18 and 35 years old with active or convalescent COVID-19.

J is TRBJ2-6 and V is TRBV21-1; the table's D call of TRBD1 was not tested on the DNA. TRBV21-1 is a pseudogene. The CDR3 contains 18 residues. The CDR3 region is CASSRPGQVSSGANVLTF. CDR3 sequence (DNA): TGTGCCAGCAGCAGGCCGGGACAGGTGAGCTCTGGGGCCAACGTCCTGACTTTC.

The chain uses TRBV28 and TRBJ1-4, with D perhaps matching TRBD1 (5 bases). CDR3 length: 13 amino acids. Per the germline V gene, CDR1 is MDHEN and CDR2 is SYDVKM. Trimming took off 8 bases at V and 6 bases at J, with 13 bases between the two ends. The CDR3 is CASRGGVYEKLFF. The CDR3 DNA sequence: TGTGCCAGCCGGGGGGGGGTATATGAAAAACTGTTTTTT.

V is TRBV5-6 and J is TRBJ1-2; D is ambiguous. V dropped 0 bases and J dropped 2 bases, with 11 bases sitting between them. The CDR3 is 15 amino acids. Germline V gene lookup returns CDR1 SGHDT and CDR2 YYEEEE. The CDR3, as DNA: TGTGCCAGCAGCTTGGTGGAGGGAATGAACTATGGCTACACCTTC. Translating it yields CASSLVEGMNYGYTF. The whole variable domain, remainder taken from reference TRBV5-6 and TRBJ1-2, is DAGVTQSPTHLIKTRGQQVTLRCSPKSGHDTVSWYQQALGQGPQFIFQYYEEEERQRGNFPDRFSGHQFPNYSSELNVNALLLGDSALYLCASSLVEGMNYGYTFGSGTRLTVV.

The chain recombines TRBV6-4 with TRBJ2-1, with D tentatively TRBD2 (5 bases). The CDR3 length is 15 residues. Trimming left V 8 bases short and J 6 bases short, with 20 bases between. Germline lookup yields CDR1 MRHNA and CDR2 SNTAGT. The CDR3 DNA follows: TGTGCCAGCGCCCGTGAGAGCGGATCCCCCAATGAGCAGTTCTTC. Protein sequence: CASARESGSPNEQFF.

The chain uses TRBV3-1 (or the pseudogene TRBV3-2) and TRBJ1-2, with D uncertain. Between the trimmed V and J ends, which lost 0 bases and 8 bases, there was a span of 10 bases. The germline V gene encodes CDR1 LGHDT and CDR2 YNNKEL (reference sequence). This CDR3 has 13 amino acids. CDR3: CASSQDRVLGYTF. The CDR3 nucleotides are TGTGCCAGCAGCCAAGATCGGGTTTTAGGCTACACCTTC.

J is TRBJ1-4 and V is TRBV11-2; the D gene is possibly TRBD1 (6 bases). V lost 6 bases to trimming and J lost 8 bases, with 16 bases between them. Germline V gives CDR1 SGHAT, CDR2 FQNNGV. This CDR3 is 14 amino acids long. CDR3 bases: TGTGCCAGCAGTAGGACAGAACCTAGCGAAAAACTGTTTTTT. Protein sequence: CASSRTEPSEKLFF.

The chain joins TRBV5-5 to TRBJ1-2; 10 bases fit TRBD1. Germline V gene sequence: CDR1 SGHKS, CDR2 YYEKEE (reference sequence). Trimming at V came to 4 bases and at J to 7 bases, leaving 10 bases not matched to a gene. The CDR3 runs 15 residues. The CDR3 DNA sequence: TGTGCCAGCAGCCTACTAGGGACAGGGGTAACTGGCTACACCTTC. Its protein is CASSLLGTGVTGYTF.

J is TRBJ2-2 and V is TRBV5-1; 8 bases are a match to TRBD1. The length of the CDR3 is 15 residues. The trim removed 6 bases at V and 2 bases at J, leaving 6 bases unmatched. Germline values: CDR1 SGHRS, CDR2 YFSETQ. The CDR3: CASTDRGVNTGELFF. For the CDR3, the DNA is TGCGCCAGCACCGACAGGGGAGTAAACACCGGGGAGCTGTTTTTT.

The chain uses TRBV6-4 and TRBJ2-3; D is perhaps TRBD1 (6 bases). Germline V gives CDR1 MRHNA, CDR2 SNTAGT. This CDR3 spans 15 amino acids. Trimming shortened V by 6 bases and J by 3 bases, and 16 bases separated the two germline ends. DNA for the CDR3: TGTGCCAGCAGCGCCAGGGGTTTTGGGACAGATACGCAGTATTTT. As protein: CASSARGFGTDTQYF.

As regards this clone: A junction boundary mismatches the germline segment, possibly from a read error. The chain is built from TRBV12-3 or TRBV12-4 and TRBJ2-4; the match to TRBD1 covers 9 bases. The CDR3 contains 11 residues. This CDR3 is CASGRDRVTDF. In DNA, the CDR3 is TGTGCCAGCGGCCGGGACAGGGTCACGGACTTC.

The chain joins TRBV6-5 to TRBJ1-2; 9 bases align to TRBD1. There are 14 residues in the CDR3. Germline CDR1 is MNHEY and CDR2 is SVGAGI. Unmatched junction bases numbered 4, after V lost 5 bases and J lost 3 bases. The CDR3 DNA follows: TGTGCCAGCAGTAAAAGGACAGGGGACTATGGCTACACCTTC. It encodes CASSKRTGDYGYTF.

This chain links TRBV29-1 with TRBJ2-1; a weak D match, TRBD2 (6 bases). V dropped 4 bases and J dropped 3 bases, with 13 bases sitting between them. In germline, CDR1 is SQVTM, CDR2 ANQGSEA. There are 14 residues in the CDR3. The CDR3 coding sequence is TGCAGCGTTGCAGTGGGGGGTAGCTACAATGAGCAGTTCTTC. It codes for CSVAVGGSYNEQFF.

V and J are TRBV5-4 and TRBJ2-1, with TRBD2 matching 10 bases. The CDR3 runs 15 residues. Trimming removed 3 bases from V and 7 bases from J; junction bases left unmatched: 7. Germline assignment: CDR1 SGHNT and CDR2 YYREEE (reference sequence). CDR3 sequence reads: CASSYPLAGLNEQFF. The CDR3 coding sequence is TGTGCCAGCAGCTATCCACTAGCGGGACTAAATGAGCAGTTCTTC.

The V gene is TRBV19, the J gene TRBJ1-1, with 8 bases lining up with TRBD1. The CDR3 covers 17 residues. Germline assignment: CDR1 LNHDA and CDR2 SQIVND (reference sequence). V lost 4 bases to trimming and J lost 6 bases; unmatched junction nucleotides: 16. The CDR3: CASSTRTGLVKRAEAFF. The CDR3 DNA sequence: TGTGCCAGTAGTACCCGGACAGGGCTCGTAAAAAGAGCTGAAGCTTTCTTT.

The rearrangement joins TRBV4-3 to TRBJ1-5; a possible D gene is TRBD1 (6 bases). CDR1 and CDR2 from the germline V gene are LGHNA and YSLEER. There are 15 residues in the CDR3. V was clipped by 2 bases and J by 1 base, with 9 bases between them. This CDR3 is CASSQTTGSNQPQHF. The DNA of the CDR3 is TGCGCCAGCAGCCAAACAACAGGGAGCAATCAGCCCCAGCATTTT.

This chain links TRBV7-2 with TRBJ2-7, with TRBD2 matching 7 bases. Germline values: CDR1 SGHTA, CDR2 FQGNSA. This CDR3 contains 14 residues. The V and J ends lost 5 bases and 7 bases, in that order; junction bases with no gene match: 11. As DNA, the CDR3 is TGTGCCAGCAGCCTACAAGCGGGGAGAGGGGAGCAGTACTTC. Its protein is CASSLQAGRGEQYF.

J is TRBJ1-4 and V is TRBV29-1; 8 nucleotides agree with TRBD1. The CDR3 is 14 residues long. Germline assignment: CDR1 SQVTM and CDR2 ANQGSEA. J was trimmed by 4 bases and V by 4 bases; bases with no gene match: 5. CDR3 loop: CSVADGQGNEKLFF. CDR3 in DNA: TGCAGCGTTGCTGACGGACAGGGTAATGAAAAACTGTTTTTT.

This clone was seen more than once but under ten times. Other nucleotide sequences from this sample produce the same CDR3. This sequence joins TRBV6-2 or TRBV6-3 and TRBJ1-5, with 7 nucleotides matching TRBD1. Germline CDR1 MNHEY, CDR2 SVGEGT. The CDR3 is 15 residues long. Trimming took 0 bases from V and 3 from J; bases not matched to a gene: 2. The CDR3 sequence is CASSYSGGVNQPQHF. In DNA form, the CDR3 reads TGTGCCAGCAGTTACTCAGGGGGCGTCAATCAGCCCCAGCATTTT.

The chain joins TRBV6-4 to TRBJ2-3, with 8 bases aligning to TRBD2. CDR3 length equals 16 residues. V shed 0 bases, J shed 0 bases, and the junction held 2 bases outside the gene matches. Germline CDR1 MRHNA, CDR2 SNTAGT. The CDR3: CASSDSPSGSTDTQYF. CDR3 nucleotides: TGTGCCAGCAGTGACTCTCCTAGCGGGAGCACAGATACGCAGTATTTT.

This chain connects TRBV29-1 to TRBJ1-1; 8 nucleotides agree with TRBD1. V shed 0 bases, J shed 4 bases, and the junction held 4 bases outside the gene matches. Germline values: CDR1 SQVTM, CDR2 ANQGSEA. This CDR3 has 14 amino acids. CDR3 sequence reads: CSVEDGQGTTEAFF. The CDR3 DNA follows: TGCAGCGTTGAAGATGGACAGGGCACCACTGAAGCTTTCTTT.

This chain connects TRBV3-1 (or the pseudogene TRBV3-2) to TRBJ2-3, with 9 bases identical to TRBD2. The CDR3 is 18 amino acids. V lost 1 base and J lost 4; bases outside the gene matches: 12. In germline, CDR1 is LGHDT, CDR2 YNNKEL (reference sequence). The CDR3 bases are TGTGCCAGCAGCCAAGTCTTAGTAGCGGGAGATGGGGCAGATACGCAGTATTTT. Amino acid sequence: CASSQVLVAGDGADTQYF.

The rearrangement links TRBV6-2 or TRBV6-3 to TRBJ2-2; TRBD1 matches 7 bases. The CDR3 is 16 amino acids. V dropped 1 base and J dropped 0; count of bases not matched to a gene: 2. Germline V CDR1 and CDR2: MNHEY, SVGEGT. The CDR3 region has the DNA TGTGCCAGCAGTTACTGGGACAGCCCGAACACCGGGGAGCTGTTTTTT. It encodes CASSYWDSPNTGELFF.

The table lists this clone with a count of one. V is TRBV6-5 and J is TRBJ1-2; 11 positions match TRBD1. CDR3 length: 15 residues. The J segment lost 1 base and the V segment lost 5 bases, leaving 3 bases of the junction unmatched. CDR1 and CDR2 (germline): MNHEY, SVGAGI. CDR3 DNA: TGTGCCAGCAGTAGGGGGACAGGGGGTAACTATGGCTACACCTTC. Protein product: CASSRGTGGNYGYTF.

This clone has just a few counts. The rearrangement joins TRBV2 to TRBJ2-7, with 9 bases lining up with TRBD1. V was pared by 5 bases and J by 5 bases, with 1 base of the junction left unmatched. The CDR3 runs 12 residues. CDR1 and CDR2 (germline): SNHLY, FYNNEI. CDR3 coding DNA: TGTGCCAGCAGTAGGGACAGGGACGAGCAGTACTTC. It yields the protein CASSRDRDEQYF. Using reference TRBV2 and TRBJ2-7 for the parts outside the CDR3, the full variable domain is EPEVTQTPSHQVTQMGQEVILRCVPISNHLYFYWYRQILGQKVEFLVSFYNNEISEKSEIFDDQFSVERPDGSNFTLKIRSTKLEDSAMYFCASSRDRDEQYFGPGTRLTVT.

The J gene is TRBJ1-1, the V gene TRBV25-1, with D possibly matching TRBD1 (5 bases). The CDR3 sequence is 15 residues long. The ends were cut back, 3 bases at V and 1 base at J, with 12 bases in the middle. Germline-derived CDR1 and CDR2 are MGHDK and SYGVNS. The CDR3 bases are TGTGCCAGCAGTGACCAACCTCAGGGGAACACTGAAGCTTTCTTT. Protein sequence: CASSDQPQGNTEAFF.

This chain connects TRBV5-1 to TRBJ2-5; 9 nucleotides align to TRBD1. V shed 4 bases, J shed 3 bases, and the junction held 4 bases outside the gene matches. The germline V gene encodes CDR1 SGHRS and CDR2 YFSETQ. This CDR3 is built from 14 residues. The CDR3 DNA is TGCGCCAGCAGCATGGGACAGGGCGAAGAGACCCAGTACTTC. Protein sequence: CASSMGQGEETQYF.

CDR3: CASRSRDRVFNGYTF. In DNA form, the CDR3 reads TGTGCCAGTAGGAGCCGGGACAGGGTATTTAATGGCTACACCTTC. The chain is built from TRBV19 and TRBJ1-2; TRBD1 matches 9 bases. Trimming took 6 bases from V and 6 from J; bases not matched to a gene: 11. Germline V gene lookup returns CDR1 LNHDA and CDR2 SQIVND (reference sequence). This CDR3 region has 15 residues.

This clone was observed once. This rearrangement joins TRBV7-2 to TRBJ2-1; 13 bases line up with TRBD2. The CDR3 is 15 amino acids. Trimming removed 3 bases from V and 9 bases from J; junction bases left unmatched: 5. Germline loops: CDR1 SGHTA, CDR2 FQGNSA. The CDR3: CASSFPGLAGTEQFF. CDR3 sequence (DNA): TGTGCCAGCAGCTTCCCGGGACTAGCGGGAACTGAGCAGTTCTTC. Together with reference TRBV7-2 and TRBJ2-1, the CDR3 gives the full variable domain: GAGVSQSPSNKVTEKGKDVELRCDPISGHTALYWYRQSLGQGLEFLIYFQGNSAPDKSGLPSDRFSAERTGGSVSTLTIQRTQQEDSAVYLCASSFPGLAGTEQFFGPGTRLTVL.

The chain recombines TRBV4-1 with TRBJ1-6, with D possibly being TRBD1 (6 bases). V dropped 1 base and J dropped 7 bases, with 17 bases sitting between them. The CDR3 has 17 residues. Germline-derived CDR1 and CDR2 are MGHRA and YSYEKL. The CDR3 sequence is CASSQGNGRGRNSPLHF. The CDR3 DNA reads as TGCGCCAGCAGCCAAGGAAACGGGCGGGGGCGGAATTCACCCCTCCACTTT.

In its sample, this clone was seen once. The rearrangement links TRBV15 to TRBJ1-5, with a tentative D call TRBD1 (6 bases). V lost 2 bases and J lost 2, with 10 bases in between. The length of the CDR3 is 15 residues. Germline loops: CDR1 LNHNV, CDR2 YYDKDF (reference sequence). The CDR3 DNA follows: TGTGCCACCAGCAGACGGGCAGGGGGCAATCAGCCCCAGCATTTT. Translation gives CATSRRAGGNQPQHF.

The chain combines TRBV9 with TRBJ2-6; D perhaps matches TRBD1 (6 bases). CDR1 and CDR2 (germline): SGDLS, YYNGEE. CDR3 length equals 16 residues. With 3 bases removed from V and 2 bases from J, the gap between germline ends came to 12 bases. CDR3 DNA sequence: TGTGCCAGCAGCGCCGGGACACTTGCTGGGGCCAACGTCCTGACTTTC. Protein product: CASSAGTLAGANVLTF. Together with reference TRBV9 and TRBJ2-6, the CDR3 gives the full variable domain: DSGVTQTPKHLITATGQRVTLRCSPRSGDLSVYWYQQSLDQGLQFLIQYYNGEERAKGNILERFSAQQFPDLHSELNLSSLELGDSALYFCASSAGTLAGANVLTFGAGSRLTVL.

The chain carries TRBV6-5 and TRBJ2-5; tentative D call: TRBD2 (6 bases). V lost 6 bases and J 0 bases, leaving 11 bases between the germline ends. This CDR3 is 14 amino acids long. Germline-derived CDR1 and CDR2 are MNHEY and SVGAGI. CDR3 in DNA: TGTGCCAGCAGATCGGGGGATTACCAAGAGACCCAGTACTTC. It is translated as CASRSGDYQETQYF.